This passage covers 4 T cell receptor beta chains from one sample sequenced in a study of CD8 T cells in ankylosing spondylitis. TCRdb called the 5' RACE reads again in MiXCR, with one record for every CDR3 protein. The repertoire has 250,000 to 350,000 distinct CDR3 sequences, roughly 20% of them found once; the top ten carry 3.5% to 4.5%. Sequencing input: blood, either unsorted or a sorted T cell fraction (not recorded which). The source of these receptors is a female donor with ankylosing spondylitis or in good health (not recorded which).

This chain uses TRBV3-1 with TRBJ2-2, with D possibly TRBD2 on 6 matching bases. With 4 bases removed from V and 1 base from J, the gap between germline ends came to 13 bases. The CDR3 sequence is 16 residues long. Germline V gene lookup returns CDR1 LGHDT and CDR2 YNNKEL (reference sequence). As DNA, the CDR3 is TGTGCCAGCAGCCGGAGGGCGGGGCGGAACACCGGGGAGCTGTTTTTT. Its translation is CASSRRAGRNTGELFF.

At least ten counts were recorded for this clonotype. This chain links TRBV29-1 with TRBJ2-1; no firm D call. V was trimmed by 3 bases and J by 3 bases, leaving 3 bases between them. Germline V gene data show CDR1 as SQVTM and CDR2 as ANQGSEA. The CDR3 sequence is 11 residues long. The DNA of the CDR3 is TGCAGCGTTGACGGCTACAATGAGCAGTTCTTC. Encoded protein: CSVDGYNEQFF.

This chain connects TRBV29-1 to TRBJ2-5; a weak D match, TRBD1 (6 bases). The CDR3 runs to 13 residues. Germline-derived CDR1 and CDR2 are SQVTM and ANQGSEA. Trimming pared 4 bases from V and 4 bases from J, leaving 13 bases between. CDR3 sequence reads: CSVVGQGTETQYF. The CDR3 coding sequence is TGCAGCGTTGTGGGTCAGGGGACAGAGACCCAGTACTTC.

The V call is TRBV28, the J call TRBJ2-7; the D is unclear. This CDR3 is built from 12 residues. V was trimmed by 8 bases and J by 3 bases, leaving 11 bases between them. CDR1 is MDHEN, CDR2 SYDVKM, per germline. CDR3 sequence (DNA): TGTGCCAGCGCCGGTTCCTACTACGAGCAGTACTTC. Its translation is CASAGSYYEQYF.